Listed below are T cell receptor beta chains from one sample, sequenced in a study of regulatory and conventional T cells in RAG deficiency. The method was immunoSEQ multiplex PCR; TCRdb's version includes in-frame clones alone and lacks a portion of them. Among fewer than 35,000 clones listed, around 91% were seen once. The same sample was also used in a study of regulatory T cells.

The sample taken for sequencing was CD8+ T cells sorted from blood. The receptors come from a human donor in good health. The CDR3 runs from the conserved cysteine through the conserved F or W. Each record gives: D gene, J gene, V gene, clone size, CDR3 DNA, CDR3 protein. A D gene is named only where the DNA matches it firmly. Not every row has a clone size; where given, it reads once, few, many or a size class.

d_gene: NA
j_gene: TRBJ2-1
v_gene: TRBV5-1
abundance: NA
CDR3nt: TGCGCCAGCAGCTGGGGGAGGGGGGTTGTGCGGGAAGAGCAGTTCTTC
CDR3aa: CASSWGRGVVREEQFF

d_gene: TRBD2
j_gene: TRBJ2-5
v_gene: TRBV6-5
abundance: NA
CDR3nt: TGTGCCAGCAGTTACTCGGGGGCTGGCGGGGGGAAGACCCAGTACTTC
CDR3aa: CASSYSGAGGGKTQYF

d_gene: NA
j_gene: TRBJ1-1
v_gene: TRBV18
abundance: NA
CDR3nt: TGTGCCAGCTCACGGGTGAACACTGAAGCTTTCTTT
CDR3aa: CASSRVNTEAFF

d_gene: TRBD2
j_gene: TRBJ2-1
v_gene: TRBV7-2
abundance: NA
CDR3nt: TGTGCCAGCAGCCCGGGAGCGGGGTACAATGAGCAGTTCTTC
CDR3aa: CASSPGAGYNEQFF

d_gene: TRBD1
j_gene: TRBJ1-1
v_gene: TRBV28
abundance: NA
CDR3nt: TGTGCCAGCAGTTTGTCAAGGGGGCGGGTAACTGAAGCTTTCTTT
CDR3aa: CASSLSRGRVTEAFF

d_gene: TRBD2
j_gene: TRBJ2-3
v_gene: TRBV2
abundance: NA
CDR3nt: TGTGCCTTTTCGAGGACTAGCGGGGGAACTAGCACAGATACGCAGTATTTT
CDR3aa: CAFSRTSGGTSTDTQYF

d_gene: NA
j_gene: TRBJ1-2
v_gene: TRBV5-4
abundance: NA
CDR3nt: TGTGCCAGCAGCAGTACCTATGGACAGAACTATGGCTACACCTTC
CDR3aa: CASSSTYGQNYGYTF

d_gene: TRBD2
j_gene: TRBJ2-5
v_gene: TRBV4-1
abundance: NA
CDR3nt: TGCGCCAGCAGCCAAGAAGCCGCTAGCGGGGCTCAAGAGACCCAGTACTTC
CDR3aa: CASSQEAASGAQETQYF

d_gene: NA
j_gene: TRBJ2-3
v_gene: TRBV28
abundance: NA
CDR3nt: TGTGCCAGCAGTTCCGGTCCCACAGATGAGCAGTATTTT
CDR3aa: CASSSGPTDEQYF

d_gene: TRBD1
j_gene: TRBJ2-7
v_gene: TRBV6-1
abundance: NA
CDR3nt: TGTGCCAGCGGCCGGGACAGGGGGGTCCACGAGCAGTACTTC
CDR3aa: CASGRDRGVHEQYF

d_gene: TRBD2
j_gene: TRBJ2-2
v_gene: TRBV7-2
abundance: NA
CDR3nt: TGTGCCAGCAGCGTAGCGGGAGGGCCCTGGGAGCTGTTTTTT
CDR3aa: CASSVAGGPWELFF

d_gene: NA
j_gene: TRBJ1-1
v_gene: TRBV10-1
abundance: NA
CDR3nt: TGCGCCAGCAGTGAGTCCCGGGGGGGGGTGACTGAAGCTTTCTTT
CDR3aa: CASSESRGGVTEAFF

d_gene: TRBD1
j_gene: TRBJ1-2
v_gene: TRBV7-2
abundance: NA
CDR3nt: TGTGCCAGCAGCTTAGAGGACAGGGACTATGGCTACACCTTC
CDR3aa: CASSLEDRDYGYTF

d_gene: NA
j_gene: TRBJ1-4
v_gene: TRBV15
abundance: NA
CDR3nt: TGTGCCACCAGCAGGGATGAAGGGGCAACTAATGAAAAACTGTTTTTT
CDR3aa: CATSRDEGATNEKLFF

d_gene: NA
j_gene: TRBJ2-5
v_gene: TRBV6-5
abundance: once
CDR3nt: TGTGCCAGCGGTCAGGAGACCCAGTACTTC
CDR3aa: CASGQETQYF

d_gene: TRBD1
j_gene: TRBJ2-4
v_gene: TRBV4-1
abundance: NA
CDR3nt: TGTGCCAGCAGCCAAGAGGCGGGACAGGGGGCAAACATTCAGTACTTC
CDR3aa: CASSQEAGQGANIQYF

d_gene: NA
j_gene: TRBJ2-5
v_gene: TRBV7-6
abundance: NA
CDR3nt: TGTGCCAGCAGCCGGGACCCAGCTGAGACCCAGTACTTC
CDR3aa: CASSRDPAETQYF

d_gene: NA
j_gene: TRBJ1-1
v_gene: TRBV7-3
abundance: NA
CDR3nt: TGTGCCAGCAGCCCCCGGGGGGGGGTGAACACTGAAGCTTTCTTT
CDR3aa: CASSPRGGVNTEAFF

d_gene: NA
j_gene: TRBJ1-5
v_gene: TRBV6-5
abundance: few
CDR3nt: TGTGCCAGCGCGACAGACGTTGGGCCCCAGCATTTT
CDR3aa: CASATDVGPQHF

d_gene: NA
j_gene: TRBJ1-5
v_gene: TRBV21-1
abundance: NA
CDR3nt: TGTGCCAGCAGCAAAGGCAGGGCAGGATCGGGAAATCAGCCCCAGCATTTT
CDR3aa: CASSKGRAGSGNQPQHF

d_gene: NA
j_gene: TRBJ1-2
v_gene: TRBV2
abundance: NA
CDR3nt: TGTGCCAGCAGTGAACTCCCTTACCGGGCCACTACTAACTATGGCTACACCTTC
CDR3aa: CASSELPYRATTNYGYTF

d_gene: NA
j_gene: TRBJ2-5
v_gene: TRBV4-2
abundance: NA
CDR3nt: TGTGCCAGCAGCCAAACCCGAGGGACAAGGGGGAGGGAGACCCAGTACTTC
CDR3aa: CASSQTRGTRGRETQYF

d_gene: TRBD2
j_gene: TRBJ2-5
v_gene: TRBV6-6
abundance: NA
CDR3nt: TGTGCCAGCAGTTACGGGCTAGCGGGAGGTATAGAGACCCAGTACTTC
CDR3aa: CASSYGLAGGIETQYF

d_gene: NA
j_gene: TRBJ1-1
v_gene: TRBV5-1
abundance: NA
CDR3nt: TGCGCCAGCAGCTCTCCAGCTTTCTTT
CDR3aa: CASSSPAFF

d_gene: NA
j_gene: TRBJ1-1
v_gene: TRBV6-5
abundance: NA
CDR3nt: TGTGCCAGCAGTTACTCGACCTCGGGCCCTGAAGCTTTCTTT
CDR3aa: CASSYSTSGPEAFF

d_gene: NA
j_gene: TRBJ1-3
v_gene: TRBV18
abundance: NA
CDR3nt: TGTGCCAGCACCGAGGGGTTGGGAAACACCATATATTTT
CDR3aa: CASTEGLGNTIYF

d_gene: NA
j_gene: TRBJ1-5
v_gene: TRBV6-6
abundance: NA
CDR3nt: TGTGCCAGCAGGTCCACAGGGAACAGCAATCAGCCCCAGCATTTT
CDR3aa: CASRSTGNSNQPQHF

d_gene: NA
j_gene: TRBJ1-5
v_gene: TRBV7-2
abundance: NA
CDR3nt: TGTGCCAGCAGCCCAGTGATTAGCAATCAGCCCCAGCATTTT
CDR3aa: CASSPVISNQPQHF

d_gene: NA
j_gene: TRBJ2-5
v_gene: TRBV19
abundance: NA
CDR3nt: TGTGCCAGTAGTATAGACCGGGCCCAGGAGACCCAGTACTTC
CDR3aa: CASSIDRAQETQYF

d_gene: NA
j_gene: TRBJ1-5
v_gene: TRBV5-6
abundance: NA
CDR3nt: TGTGCCAGCAGCTTTACAGTGCTAAATAGCAATCAGCCCCAGCATTTT
CDR3aa: CASSFTVLNSNQPQHF

d_gene: TRBD2
j_gene: TRBJ2-1
v_gene: TRBV7-2
abundance: NA
CDR3nt: TGTGCCAGCAGCTCCCGTCGGCTAGCGGGCGAGAATGAGCAGTTCTTC
CDR3aa: CASSSRRLAGENEQFF

d_gene: NA
j_gene: TRBJ1-6
v_gene: TRBV30
abundance: NA
CDR3nt: TGTGCCTGGAGTCGCAGAAAGGAATCATCCCTCCACTTT
CDR3aa: CAWSRRKESSLHF

d_gene: TRBD1
j_gene: TRBJ2-5
v_gene: TRBV5-1
abundance: NA
CDR3nt: TGCGCCAGCAGCTTGGCCAGGGACAGGGGGGGAAAAGAGACCCAGTACTTC
CDR3aa: CASSLARDRGGKETQYF

d_gene: NA
j_gene: TRBJ2-2
v_gene: TRBV11-2
abundance: NA
CDR3nt: TGTGCCAGCAGCTTAGATTCATCGGGGGTCGGGGAGCTGTTTTTT
CDR3aa: CASSLDSSGVGELFF

d_gene: NA
j_gene: TRBJ1-4
v_gene: TRBV6-1
abundance: NA
CDR3nt: TGTGCCAGCAGCAGGACACGAACTAATGAAAAACTGTTTTTT
CDR3aa: CASSRTRTNEKLFF

d_gene: NA
j_gene: TRBJ1-4
v_gene: TRBV19
abundance: NA
CDR3nt: TGTGCCAGTAGTCGCAGGGAGACGAATGAAAAACTGTTTTTT
CDR3aa: CASSRRETNEKLFF

d_gene: NA
j_gene: TRBJ1-1
v_gene: TRBV6-1
abundance: NA
CDR3nt: TGTGCCAGCAGTGAAGCCATAGCTTTCTTT
CDR3aa: CASSEAIAFF

d_gene: NA
j_gene: TRBJ1-1
v_gene: TRBV28
abundance: NA
CDR3nt: TGTGCCACAAGACCCGGGGGGAAGAACACTGAAGCTTTCTTT
CDR3aa: CATRPGGKNTEAFF

d_gene: NA
j_gene: TRBJ2-5
v_gene: TRBV6-5
abundance: NA
CDR3nt: TGTGCCAGCAGTGACAGGGAGGTTGAGACCCAGTACTTC
CDR3aa: CASSDREVETQYF

d_gene: NA
j_gene: TRBJ1-5
v_gene: TRBV28
abundance: NA
CDR3nt: TGTGCCAGCAGTACGGGCGGTGATCAGCCCCAGCATTTT
CDR3aa: CASSTGGDQPQHF

d_gene: NA
j_gene: TRBJ2-1
v_gene: TRBV30
abundance: NA
CDR3nt: TGTGCCTGGAGTACGGGGGAGCAGTTCTTC
CDR3aa: CAWSTGEQFF

d_gene: NA
j_gene: TRBJ1-1
v_gene: TRBV6-1
abundance: NA
CDR3nt: TGTGCTACACAGGATCGTGGTACTGAAGCTTTCTTT
CDR3aa: CATQDRGTEAFF

d_gene: TRBD1
j_gene: TRBJ1-1
v_gene: TRBV27
abundance: NA
CDR3nt: TGTGCCAGCAGTTTATCGGGGACAGGGAACCCTGAAGCTTTCTTT
CDR3aa: CASSLSGTGNPEAFF

d_gene: TRBD1
j_gene: TRBJ1-1
v_gene: TRBV5-1
abundance: NA
CDR3nt: TGCGCCAGCAGCCAACAGGGGACTTCTGAAGCTTTCTTT
CDR3aa: CASSQQGTSEAFF

d_gene: NA
j_gene: TRBJ2-2
v_gene: TRBV7-9
abundance: NA
CDR3nt: TGTGCCAGCAGCTTAAGGGATGGGCGTACCGGGGAGCTGTTTTTT
CDR3aa: CASSLRDGRTGELFF

d_gene: NA
j_gene: TRBJ2-3
v_gene: TRBV9
abundance: NA
CDR3nt: TGTGCCAGCAGCGTAGATCGGGGCACAGATACGCAGTATTTT
CDR3aa: CASSVDRGTDTQYF

d_gene: NA
j_gene: TRBJ1-1
v_gene: TRBV7-6
abundance: NA
CDR3nt: TGTGCCAGCGGGGGACCGAACACTGAAGCTTTCTTT
CDR3aa: CASGGPNTEAFF

d_gene: TRBD1
j_gene: TRBJ2-7
v_gene: TRBV6-1
abundance: few
CDR3nt: TGTGCCAGCAGTGAGGGGACAGGGAGCTCCTACGAGCAGTACTTC
CDR3aa: CASSEGTGSSYEQYF